These T cell receptor beta chains were read from a single sample in a study of OX40 agonist ivuxolimab in advanced cancers. TCRdb's copy holds only in-frame clones and misses some; the assay was immunoSEQ multiplex PCR. Among some 61,000 clones listed, more than 60% were seen once. The input for sequencing was CD4+ or CD8+ T cells sorted from blood, taken in a trial of the OX40 agonist ivuxolimab. Receptors originate from an adult with an advanced solid tumor such as melanoma, head and neck, liver or kidney cancer. Both conserved end residues are part of each CDR3. D genes are given only for firm matches. Clone size is not always given. Where it is, it says once, few, many or a class for expanded clones.

v_call	j_call	d_call	clone_size	cdr3_aa	cdr3_nt
TRBV6-6	TRBJ2-1	.	.	CASTVDRNSYNEQFF	TGTGCCAGCACCGTCGACAGGAACTCCTACAATGAGCAGTTCTTC
TRBV11-2	TRBJ1-1	TRBD1	.	CASSLRTGPYTEAFF	TGTGCCAGCAGCTTAAGGACAGGCCCCTACACTGAAGCTTTCTTT
TRBV28	TRBJ1-2	TRBD1	.	CASSRQGHGYTF	TGTGCCAGCAGTAGACAGGGCCATGGCTACACCTTC
TRBV19	TRBJ1-5	TRBD1	.	CASSITGAGNQPQHF	TGTGCCAGTAGTATAACAGGGGCGGGCAATCAGCCCCAGCATTTT
TRBV10-3	TRBJ1-6	TRBD1	once	CAIRRQGDNSPLHF	TGTGCCATCAGAAGACAGGGTGATAATTCACCCCTCCACTTT
TRBV30	TRBJ2-3	TRBD1	.	CAWIAGDRETDTQYF	TGTGCCTGGATCGCTGGGGACAGGGAGACAGATACGCAGTATTTT
TRBV7-8	TRBJ2-2	.	.	CASSLGTANTGELFF	TGTGCCAGCAGCTTAGGGACAGCGAACACCGGGGAGCTGTTTTTT
TRBV5-1	TRBJ1-4	TRBD1	.	CASSGTGGTNEKLFF	TGCGCCAGCAGCGGAACAGGGGGGACTAATGAAAAACTGTTTTTT
TRBV28	TRBJ2-3	TRBD2	.	CASTPGGVLPRTDTQYF	TGTGCCAGCACCCCCGGGGGGGTCCTCCCTCGCACAGATACGCAGTATTTT
TRBV11-2	TRBJ1-1	TRBD1	.	CASSPRGGTGGAYTEAFF	TGTGCCAGCAGCCCAAGAGGTGGGACAGGGGGCGCGTACACTGAAGCTTTCTTT
TRBV30	TRBJ1-6	.	.	CAWSGLESSYNSPLHF	TGTGCCTGGAGCGGGCTTGAAAGCTCCTATAATTCACCCCTCCACTTT
TRBV4-1	TRBJ2-1	TRBD1	.	CASSQEGQGDEQFF	TGCGCCAGCAGCCAGGAAGGACAGGGTGATGAGCAGTTCTTC
TRBV28	TRBJ2-7	TRBD1	.	CASSLLAWTGTGLYEQYF	TGTGCCAGCAGTTTACTCGCTTGGACCGGGACAGGGTTGTACGAGCAGTACTTC
TRBV2	TRBJ1-1	.	.	CASSEWGRDEAFF	TGTGCCAGCAGTGAATGGGGCAGGGACGAAGCTTTCTTT
TRBV10-3	TRBJ2-2	.	.	CAISDGDLQNTGELFF	TGTGCCATCAGTGATGGGGACCTTCAGAACACCGGGGAGCTGTTTTTT
TRBV4-2	TRBJ2-1	TRBD2	.	CASSPLGGYNEQFF	TGTGCCAGCAGCCCCCTGGGAGGGTACAATGAGCAGTTCTTC
TRBV6-1	TRBJ2-3	.	.	CASSEMIGQYF	TGTGCCAGCAGTGAGATGATAGGACAGTATTTT
TRBV9	TRBJ2-7	TRBD2	.	CASSVGGGMSYEQYF	TGTGCCAGCAGCGTAGGCGGGGGGATGAGCTACGAGCAGTACTTC
TRBV4-1	TRBJ1-2	TRBD1	.	CASSSTGGYGYTF	TGCGCCAGCAGCTCGACAGGGGGCTATGGCTACACCTTC
TRBV19	TRBJ2-7	TRBD2	.	CASSQSLTSGLYEQYF	TGTGCCAGTAGCCAAAGCTTAACTAGCGGTCTCTACGAGCAGTACTTC
TRBV2	TRBJ1-2	.	.	CASRRDTSADGYTF	TGTGCCAGCAGGAGAGACACCAGCGCAGATGGCTACACCTTC
TRBV28	TRBJ2-1	.	.	CASRVGGQYNEQFF	TGTGCCAGCAGGGTCGGGGGCCAGTACAATGAGCAGTTCTTC
TRBV5-4	TRBJ2-4	TRBD1	.	CASSREGQGVNIQYF	TGTGCCAGCAGCCGTGAGGGACAGGGGGTAAACATTCAGTACTTC
TRBV28	TRBJ2-5	.	.	CASSYWSVGQETQYF	TGTGCCAGCAGTTACTGGAGTGTGGGGCAAGAGACCCAGTACTTC
TRBV5-4	TRBJ1-1	TRBD1	few	CASSAGGQGSNTEAFF	TGTGCCAGCAGCGCCGGGGGACAGGGGTCGAACACTGAAGCTTTCTTT
TRBV18	TRBJ1-2	.	.	CASSPKGDYGYTF	TGTGCCAGCTCACCGAAAGGGGACTATGGCTACACCTTC
TRBV4-1	TRBJ1-2	.	.	CASSPRGSGRSSSGYTF	TGCGCCAGCAGCCCCCGAGGGTCTGGCAGGAGCTCCTCTGGCTACACCTTC
TRBV18	TRBJ2-1	.	few	CASSPASDGVQFF	TGTGCCAGCTCACCCGCATCGGATGGCGTGCAGTTCTTC
TRBV28	TRBJ1-5	.	.	CASSLTQGRNQPQHF	TGTGCCAGCAGCCTCACCCAGGGACGCAATCAGCCCCAGCATTTT
TRBV7-8	TRBJ2-7	TRBD1	.	CASSLGTGDGSYEQYF	TGTGCCAGCAGCTTAGGGACAGGGGACGGGTCCTACGAGCAGTACTTC
TRBV10-2	TRBJ2-5	.	.	CATQLDGGQETQYF	TGCGCCACCCAATTGGACGGTGGACAAGAGACCCAGTACTTC
TRBV28	TRBJ2-7	TRBD1	.	CASSLWDRIYEQYF	TGTGCCAGCAGTTTGTGGGACAGAATATACGAGCAGTACTTC
TRBV19	TRBJ2-1	.	once	CASRPTDSSHEQFF	TGTGCCAGTAGGCCGACTGACAGTTCGCATGAGCAGTTCTTC
TRBV29-1	TRBJ2-7	.	.	CSVRVSYEQYF	TGCAGCGTTCGGGTATCCTACGAGCAGTACTTC
TRBV11-3	TRBJ2-3	TRBD1	.	CASSLQGQGTDTQYF	TGTGCCAGCAGCTTACAAGGACAGGGAACAGATACGCAGTATTTT
TRBV18	TRBJ2-1	.	.	CASSPPPAEEDEQFF	TGTGCCAGCTCACCACCGCCAGCGGAGGAGGATGAGCAGTTCTTC
TRBV29-1	TRBJ1-4	TRBD1	.	CSAQGATNEKLFF	TGCAGCGCCCAGGGGGCAACTAATGAAAAACTGTTTTTT
TRBV6-1	TRBJ2-7	.	few	CASIEGYRVRFEQYF	TGTGCCAGCATCGAAGGCTACAGGGTGCGGTTCGAGCAGTACTTC
TRBV4-1	TRBJ1-2	.	.	CASRPFGRTDYGYTF	TGCGCCAGCAGACCCTTCGGACGGACTGACTATGGCTACACCTTC
TRBV19	TRBJ1-5	TRBD1	once	CASSIDHRGRNQPQHF	TGTGCCAGTAGTATAGACCACAGGGGGCGAAATCAGCCCCAGCATTTT
TRBV5-1	TRBJ2-3	.	once	CASSWAGSTDTQYF	TGCGCCAGCAGCTGGGCAGGGAGCACAGATACGCAGTATTTT
TRBV28	TRBJ2-2	.	few	CASKGLANTGELFF	TGTGCCAGCAAGGGTCTCGCGAACACCGGGGAGCTGTTTTTT
TRBV6-6	TRBJ2-2	TRBD1	.	CASSPGQGLNTGELFF	TGTGCCAGCAGCCCCGGACAGGGTTTGAACACCGGGGAGCTGTTTTTT
TRBV10-3	TRBJ1-1	.	.	CAIRGVNTEAFF	TGTGCCATCAGAGGGGTTAACACTGAAGCTTTCTTT
TRBV6-5	TRBJ1-2	TRBD1	.	CASSKTGARGYTF	TGTGCCAGCAGTAAAACAGGGGCGCGAGGCTACACCTTC
TRBV11-2	TRBJ2-1	TRBD2	.	CASSLGLLAGAVEQFF	TGTGCCAGCAGCTTAGGATTACTAGCGGGAGCAGTTGAGCAGTTCTTC
TRBV5-1	TRBJ1-4	.	.	CASSLEADNEKLFF	TGCGCCAGCAGCTTGGAGGCGGATAATGAAAAACTGTTTTTT
TRBV13	TRBJ2-1	TRBD2	.	CASSLAGAYNEQFF	TGTGCCAGCAGCCTAGCGGGAGCCTACAATGAGCAGTTCTTC
TRBV7-3	TRBJ1-1	.	few	CASSVTVNTEAFF	TGTGCCAGCAGCGTTACGGTGAACACTGAAGCTTTCTTT
TRBV7-3	TRBJ2-3	.	.	CASSFGATTDTQYF	TGTGCCAGCAGCTTTGGGGCGACGACAGATACGCAGTATTTT
TRBV14	TRBJ1-2	.	many	CASSQVDGRGGGYGYTF	TGTGCCAGCAGCCAAGTTGACGGGCGAGGGGGTGGCTATGGCTACACCTTC
TRBV4-1	TRBJ1-2	.	once	CASSQGGPGSLGYTF	TGCGCCAGCAGCCAAGGCGGGCCGGGTTCTTTGGGCTACACCTTC
TRBV19	TRBJ1-1	.	.	CASSIDPSGSTFF	TGTGCCAGTAGTATAGATCCGTCGGGGAGTACTTTCTTT
TRBV19	TRBJ2-3	TRBD1	.	CASSPTGVLTDTQYF	TGTGCCAGTTCGCCGACAGGGGTACTCACAGATACGCAGTATTTT
TRBV6-6	TRBJ1-4	.	.	CASSSSEKLFF	TGTGCCAGCAGCTCAAGCGAAAAACTGTTTTTT